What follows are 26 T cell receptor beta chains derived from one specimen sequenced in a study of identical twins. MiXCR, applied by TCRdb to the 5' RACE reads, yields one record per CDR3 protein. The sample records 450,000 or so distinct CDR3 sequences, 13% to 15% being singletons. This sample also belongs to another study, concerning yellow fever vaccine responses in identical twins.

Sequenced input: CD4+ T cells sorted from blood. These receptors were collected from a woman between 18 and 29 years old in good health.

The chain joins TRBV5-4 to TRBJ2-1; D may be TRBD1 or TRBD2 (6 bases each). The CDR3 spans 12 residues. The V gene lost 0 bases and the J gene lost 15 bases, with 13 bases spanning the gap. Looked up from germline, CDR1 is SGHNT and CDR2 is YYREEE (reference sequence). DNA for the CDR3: TGTGCCAGCAGCTTGGCCGGAGGGGGTCGGTTCTTC. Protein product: CASSLAGGGRFF.

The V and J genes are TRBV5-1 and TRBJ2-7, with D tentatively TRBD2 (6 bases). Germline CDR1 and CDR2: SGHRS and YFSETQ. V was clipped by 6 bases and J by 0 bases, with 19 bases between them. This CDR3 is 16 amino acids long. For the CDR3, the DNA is TGCGCCAGCACGTCGTCCCCAGCGGGTCCCTCCTACGAGCAGTACTTC. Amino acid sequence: CASTSSPAGPSYEQYF. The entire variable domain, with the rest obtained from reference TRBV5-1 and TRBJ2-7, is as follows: KAGVTQTPRYLIKTRGQQVTLSCSPISGHRSVSWYQQTPGQGLQFLFEYFSETQRNKGNFPGRFSGRQFSNSRSEMNVSTLELGDSALYLCASTSSPAGPSYEQYFGPGTRLTVT.

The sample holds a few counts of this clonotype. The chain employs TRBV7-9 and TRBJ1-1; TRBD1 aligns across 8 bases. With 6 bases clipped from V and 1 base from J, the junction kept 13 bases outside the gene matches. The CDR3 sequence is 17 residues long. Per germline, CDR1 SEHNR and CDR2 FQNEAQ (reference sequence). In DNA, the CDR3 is TGTGCCAGCAGACAACCCCCGGGACAGGAGACGAACACTGAAGCTTTCTTT. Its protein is CASRQPPGQETNTEAFF.

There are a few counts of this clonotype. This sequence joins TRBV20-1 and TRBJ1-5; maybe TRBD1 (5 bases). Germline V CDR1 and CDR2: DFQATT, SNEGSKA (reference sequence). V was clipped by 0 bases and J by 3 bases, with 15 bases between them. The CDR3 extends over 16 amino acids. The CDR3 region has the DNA TGCAGTGCTAGAGATAGGCGGGGCGCGGCCAATCAGCCCCAGCATTTT. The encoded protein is CSARDRRGAANQPQHF.

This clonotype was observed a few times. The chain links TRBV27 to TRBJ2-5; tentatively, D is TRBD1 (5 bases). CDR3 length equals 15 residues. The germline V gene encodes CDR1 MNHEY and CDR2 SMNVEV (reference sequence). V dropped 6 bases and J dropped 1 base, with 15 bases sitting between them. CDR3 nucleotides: TGTGCCAGCAGGGCTGGGGCCGTCCCCCAAGAGACCCAGTACTTC. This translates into CASRAGAVPQETQYF.

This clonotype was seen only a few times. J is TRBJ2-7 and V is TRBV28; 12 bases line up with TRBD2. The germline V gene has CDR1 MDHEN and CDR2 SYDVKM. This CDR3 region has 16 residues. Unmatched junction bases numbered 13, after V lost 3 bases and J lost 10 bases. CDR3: CASSFPRGLAGGPQYF. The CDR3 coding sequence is TGTGCCAGCAGTTTCCCCAGGGGCCTAGCGGGGGGGCCCCAGTACTTC.

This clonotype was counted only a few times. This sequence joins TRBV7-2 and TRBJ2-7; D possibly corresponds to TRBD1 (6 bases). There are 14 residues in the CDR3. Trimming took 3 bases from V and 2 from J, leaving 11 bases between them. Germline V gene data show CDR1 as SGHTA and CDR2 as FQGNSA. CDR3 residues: CASSFSRGTYEQYF. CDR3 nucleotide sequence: TGTGCCAGCAGCTTTTCCAGGGGAACCTACGAGCAGTACTTC.

The CDR3 loop is CSASPLGEQFF. The CDR3 nucleotides are TGCAGTGCTAGTCCCCTCGGTGAGCAGTTCTTC. This rearrangement joins TRBV20-1 to TRBJ2-1, with unresolved D. Trimming cost V 3 bases and J 9 bases, with 9 bases left between them. The CDR3 runs to 11 residues. The germline gives CDR1 DFQATT, CDR2 SNEGSKA (reference sequence).

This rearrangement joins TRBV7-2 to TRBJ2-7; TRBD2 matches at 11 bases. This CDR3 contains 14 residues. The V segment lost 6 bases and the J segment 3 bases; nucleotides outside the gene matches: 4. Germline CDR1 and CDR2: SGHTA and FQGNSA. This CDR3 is CASRLAGGLYEQYF. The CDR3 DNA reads TGTGCCAGCAGGCTAGCGGGGGGCCTCTACGAGCAGTACTTC.

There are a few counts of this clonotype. The CDR3 DNA sequence: TGTGCCAGCAGCGTAGAGCCAGGGGGCCACGCGAACACCGGGGAGCTGTTTTTT. Encoded protein: CASSVEPGGHANTGELFF. J is TRBJ2-2 and V is TRBV9, with TRBD1 matching 8 bases. Per the germline V gene, CDR1 is SGDLS and CDR2 is YYNGEE. Trimming at V came to 0 bases and at J to 0 bases, leaving 7 bases not matched to a gene. CDR3 length: 18 amino acids. Variable domain in full (rest from reference TRBV9 and TRBJ2-2): DSGVTQTPKHLITATGQRVTLRCSPRSGDLSVYWYQQSLDQGLQFLIQYYNGEERAKGNILERFSAQQFPDLHSELNLSSLELGDSALYFCASSVEPGGHANTGELFFGEGSRLTVL.

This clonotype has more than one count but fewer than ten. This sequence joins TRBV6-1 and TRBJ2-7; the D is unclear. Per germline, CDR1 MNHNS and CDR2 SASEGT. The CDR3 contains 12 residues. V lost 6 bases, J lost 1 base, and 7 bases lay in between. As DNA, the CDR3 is TGTGCCAGCAGAGCTACTTCCTACGAGCAGTACTTC. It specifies CASRATSYEQYF.

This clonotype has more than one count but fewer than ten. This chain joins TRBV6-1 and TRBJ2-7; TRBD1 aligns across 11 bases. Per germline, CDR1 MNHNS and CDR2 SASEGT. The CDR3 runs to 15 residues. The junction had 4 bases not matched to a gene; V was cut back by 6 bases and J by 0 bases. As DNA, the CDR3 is TGTGCCAGCAGACCGGGACAGGGGGGCTCCTACGAGCAGTACTTC. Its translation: CASRPGQGGSYEQYF.

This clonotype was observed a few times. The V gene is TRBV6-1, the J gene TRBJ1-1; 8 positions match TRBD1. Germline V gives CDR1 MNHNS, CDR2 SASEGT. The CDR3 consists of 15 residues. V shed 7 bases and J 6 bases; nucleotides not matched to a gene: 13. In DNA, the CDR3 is TGTGCCAGCACTAAAACCGGGCAGGGGGCGGCTGAAGCTTTCTTT. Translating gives CASTKTGQGAAEAFF.

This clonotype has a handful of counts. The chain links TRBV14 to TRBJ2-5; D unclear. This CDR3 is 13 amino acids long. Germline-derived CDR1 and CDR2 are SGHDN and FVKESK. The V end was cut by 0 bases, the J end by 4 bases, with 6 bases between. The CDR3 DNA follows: TGTGCCAGCAGCCAAGAGCTTCTAGAGACCCAGTACTTC. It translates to CASSQELLETQYF.

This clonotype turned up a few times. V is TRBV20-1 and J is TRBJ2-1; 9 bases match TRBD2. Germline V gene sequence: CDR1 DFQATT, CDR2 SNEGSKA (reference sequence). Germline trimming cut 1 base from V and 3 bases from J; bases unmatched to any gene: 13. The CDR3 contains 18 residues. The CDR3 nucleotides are TGCAGTGCTAGAGCCCCCTCTAGCGGGGTCGGTAACTACAATGAGCAGTTCTTC. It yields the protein CSARAPSSGVGNYNEQFF.

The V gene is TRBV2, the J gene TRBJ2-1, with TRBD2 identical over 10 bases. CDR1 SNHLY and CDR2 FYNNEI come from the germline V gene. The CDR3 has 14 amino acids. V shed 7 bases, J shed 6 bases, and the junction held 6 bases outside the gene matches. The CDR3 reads CASTGLAARNEQFF. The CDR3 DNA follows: TGTGCCAGCACTGGACTAGCGGCCCGCAATGAGCAGTTCTTC.

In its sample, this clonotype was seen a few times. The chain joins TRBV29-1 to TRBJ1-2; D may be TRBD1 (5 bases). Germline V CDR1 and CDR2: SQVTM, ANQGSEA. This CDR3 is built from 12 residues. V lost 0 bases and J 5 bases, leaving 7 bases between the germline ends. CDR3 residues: CSVEEGEYGYTF. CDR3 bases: TGCAGCGTTGAAGAGGGGGAGTATGGCTACACCTTC.

CDR3 loop: CASSLAVVGPYNEQFF. DNA of the CDR3: TGTGCCAGCAGCTTAGCAGTGGTAGGGCCTTACAATGAGCAGTTCTTC. V usage is TRBV7-2 and J usage is TRBJ2-1; D not resolved. The CDR3 covers 16 residues. Germline assignment: CDR1 SGHTA and CDR2 FQGNSA. V lost 0 bases to trimming and J lost 4 bases, with 13 bases between them. Combining the CDR3 with reference TRBV7-2 and TRBJ2-1 gives the whole variable domain GAGVSQSPSNKVTEKGKDVELRCDPISGHTALYWYRQSLGQGLEFLIYFQGNSAPDKSGLPSDRFSAERTGGSVSTLTIQRTQQEDSAVYLCASSLAVVGPYNEQFFGPGTRLTVL.

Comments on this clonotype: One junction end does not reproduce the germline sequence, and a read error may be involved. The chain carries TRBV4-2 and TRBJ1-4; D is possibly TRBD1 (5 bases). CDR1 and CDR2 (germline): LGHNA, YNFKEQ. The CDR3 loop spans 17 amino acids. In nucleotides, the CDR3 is TGTGACAGCAGCCAAGATCCGGTAGGGACGGTGTGGGAAAAACTGTTTTTT. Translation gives CDSSQDPVGTVWEKLFF.

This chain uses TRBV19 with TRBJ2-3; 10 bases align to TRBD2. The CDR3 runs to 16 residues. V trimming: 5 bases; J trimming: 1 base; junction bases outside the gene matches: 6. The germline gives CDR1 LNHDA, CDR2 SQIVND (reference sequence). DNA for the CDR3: TGTGCCAGTAGTTATGGAGCGGGGGGGGGCACAGATACGCAGTATTTT. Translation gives CASSYGAGGGTDTQYF.

The CDR3 region is CASSIVAGYKETQYF. The CDR3 coding sequence is TGTGCCAGTAGTATCGTCGCAGGGTATAAGGAGACCCAGTACTTC. V gene TRBV19 combines with J gene TRBJ2-5; maybe TRBD1 (5 bases). The CDR3 sequence is 15 residues long. Germline V lookup: CDR1 LNHDA, CDR2 SQIVND (reference sequence). V was cut by 3 bases and J by 5 bases, with 16 bases left in between.

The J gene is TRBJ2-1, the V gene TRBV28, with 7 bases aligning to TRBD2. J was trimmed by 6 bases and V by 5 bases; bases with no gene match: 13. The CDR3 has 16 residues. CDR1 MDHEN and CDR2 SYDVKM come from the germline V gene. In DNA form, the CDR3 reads TGTGCCAGCAGTCGAGTAGCCAGCGGGGCCTCCAATGAGCAGTTCTTC. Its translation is CASSRVASGASNEQFF.

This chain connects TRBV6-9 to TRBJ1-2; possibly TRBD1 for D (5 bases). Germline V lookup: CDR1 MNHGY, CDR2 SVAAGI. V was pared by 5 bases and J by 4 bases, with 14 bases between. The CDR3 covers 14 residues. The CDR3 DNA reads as TGTGCCAGCAGTCCTACGGCAGGGCCCTATGGCTACACCTTC. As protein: CASSPTAGPYGYTF.

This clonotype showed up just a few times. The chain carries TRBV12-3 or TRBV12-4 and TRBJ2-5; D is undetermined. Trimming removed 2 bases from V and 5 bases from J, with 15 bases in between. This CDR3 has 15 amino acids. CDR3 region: CASSLNSKKGETQYF. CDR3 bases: TGTGCCAGCAGTTTAAACAGTAAAAAAGGGGAGACCCAGTACTTC.

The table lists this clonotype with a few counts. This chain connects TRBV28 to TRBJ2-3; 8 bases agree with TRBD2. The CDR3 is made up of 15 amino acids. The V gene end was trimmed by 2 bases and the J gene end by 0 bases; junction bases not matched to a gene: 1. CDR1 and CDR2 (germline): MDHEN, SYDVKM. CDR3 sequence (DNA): TGTGCCAGCAGTTTACAGCGGGGGAGCACAGATACGCAGTATTTT. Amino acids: CASSLQRGSTDTQYF.

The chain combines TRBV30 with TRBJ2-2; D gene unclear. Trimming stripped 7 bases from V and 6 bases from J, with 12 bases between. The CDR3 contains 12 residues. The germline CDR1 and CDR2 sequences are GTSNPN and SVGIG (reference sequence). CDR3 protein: CASTRKAGELFF. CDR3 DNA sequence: TGTGCCTCCACGAGGAAGGCCGGGGAGCTGTTTTTT.